The clone carrying this TCR beta chain has a handful of counts. The length of the CDR3 is 13 residues. V trimming: 6 bases; J trimming: 6 bases; junction bases outside the gene matches: 2. Germline-derived CDR1 and CDR2 are MNHEY and SVGAGI. The study assigned cohorts using participant-reported clinical history. Recovered status in Cohort 3 required two negative PCRs, clearance, or symptom resolution. The data were obtained in a study of blood T cell repertoires in COVID-19. On the study more broadly: The United States, Italy and Spain provided the acute and convalescent COVID-19 samples.

Sequenced by immunoSEQ multiplex PCR; TCRdb stores in-frame clones only, minus some. Of about 310,000 clones listed, roughly 89% are singletons. The rearrangement links TRBV6-5 to TRBJ1-4; 9 bases match TRBD1. What was sequenced was PBMCs or T cells enriched from blood (not recorded which). The TCR originated in a woman aged 25 to 39 who had recovered from COVID-19. This CDR3 reads CASRQGADEKLFF. As DNA, the CDR3 is TGTGCCAGCAGACAGGGGGCTGATGAAAAACTGTTTTTT.